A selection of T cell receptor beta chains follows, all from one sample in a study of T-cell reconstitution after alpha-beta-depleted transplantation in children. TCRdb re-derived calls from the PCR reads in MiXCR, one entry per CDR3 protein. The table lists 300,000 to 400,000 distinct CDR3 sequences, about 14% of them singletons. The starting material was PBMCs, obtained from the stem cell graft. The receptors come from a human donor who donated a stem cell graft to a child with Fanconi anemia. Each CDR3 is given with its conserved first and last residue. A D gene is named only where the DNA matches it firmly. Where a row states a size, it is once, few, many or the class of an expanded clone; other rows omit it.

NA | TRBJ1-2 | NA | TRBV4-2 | TGTGCCAGCAGCCAAGATGCCCAGGGAGGGATTGGCTACACCTTC | CASSQDAQGGIGYTF
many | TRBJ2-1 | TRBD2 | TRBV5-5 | TGTGCCAGCAGTTTAGCGGGGGGGCGTTATGAGCAGTTCTTC | CASSLAGGRYEQFF
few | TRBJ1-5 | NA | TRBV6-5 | TGTGCCAGCAGTCTGACTGCCGGGTCGGGACAGCCCCAGCATTTT | CASSLTAGSGQPQHF
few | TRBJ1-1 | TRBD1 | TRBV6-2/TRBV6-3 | TGTGCCAGCAGTACTCCTGGGACAGGGATGTATGGCACTGAAGCTTTCTTT | CASSTPGTGMYGTEAFF
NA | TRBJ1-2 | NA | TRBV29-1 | TGCAGCGTTGAAAAGTACGACAGGTCTGAAGGCTACACCTTC | CSVEKYDRSEGYTF
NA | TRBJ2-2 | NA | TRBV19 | TGTGCCAGTAGTGACAACCCGACACTGAACACCGGGGAGCTGTTTTTT | CASSDNPTLNTGELFF
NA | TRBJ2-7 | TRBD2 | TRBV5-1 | TGCGCCAGCAGCCCGCTAGGGCGGGGGATCTCCTACGAGCAGTACTTC | CASSPLGRGISYEQYF
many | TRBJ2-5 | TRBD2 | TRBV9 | TGTGCCAGCAGCGTAGGCGGGGGGTCTTTGGAGACCCAGTACTTC | CASSVGGGSLETQYF
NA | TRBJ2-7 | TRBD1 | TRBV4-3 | TGCGCCAGCAGCCTCGGGGACAGGGCTGGCGAGCAGTACTTC | CASSLGDRAGEQYF
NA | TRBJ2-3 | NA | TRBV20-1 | TGCAGTGCCAGAATAGTAGGCGTCGATACGCAGTATTTT | CSARIVGVDTQYF
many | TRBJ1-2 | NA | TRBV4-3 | TGCGCCAGCAGCCAAGGGAGGGTGGGTGGCTACACCTTC | CASSQGRVGGYTF
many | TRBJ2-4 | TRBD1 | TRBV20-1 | TGCAGTGCTAGAGATCAGAGAACAGGGGGATCAGAAGCCAAAAACATTCAGTACTTC | CSARDQRTGGSEAKNIQYF
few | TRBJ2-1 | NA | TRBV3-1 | TGTGCCAGCAGCCAATCCGAGGGTGCTCCTGAGCAGTTCTTC | CASSQSEGAPEQFF
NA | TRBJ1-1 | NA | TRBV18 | TGTGCCAGCTCAACCACTGGTGCAATAGTCAACACTGAAGCTTTCTTT | CASSTTGAIVNTEAFF
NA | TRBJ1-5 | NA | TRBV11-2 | TGTGCCAGCAGCCCCAGGAGTTGGCAGGCCGAGGGGCAGCCCCAGCATTTT | CASSPRSWQAEGQPQHF
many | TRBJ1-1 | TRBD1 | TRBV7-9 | TGTGCCAGCAGCTTAGAGGGGGCGCCCACTGAAGCTTTCTTT | CASSLEGAPTEAFF
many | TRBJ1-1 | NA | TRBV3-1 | TGTGCCAGCAGCCAAGACAGGATTACTGAAGCTTTCTTT | CASSQDRITEAFF
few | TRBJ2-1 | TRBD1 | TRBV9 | TGTGCCAGCAGCGAGGGACAGAGCTCCTACAATGAGCAGTTCTTC | CASSEGQSSYNEQFF
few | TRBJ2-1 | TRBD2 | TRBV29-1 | TGCAGCGTGGCCCGGACTAGCGGGGGAATAAATGAGCAGTTCTTC | CSVARTSGGINEQFF
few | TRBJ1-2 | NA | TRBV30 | TGTGCCTGGAACGGGCAATCCTTGCAGGGCTATGGCTACACCTTC | CAWNGQSLQGYGYTF
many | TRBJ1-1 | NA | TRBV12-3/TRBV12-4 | TGTGCCAGCAGCCTCGCCTGGGGGACTGAAGCTTTCTTT | CASSLAWGTEAFF
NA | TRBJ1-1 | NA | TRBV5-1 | TGCGCCAGCAGCTTGGGGGCCGTGAAAACTGAAGCTTTCTTT | CASSLGAVKTEAFF
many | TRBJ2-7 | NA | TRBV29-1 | TGCAGCGTCCACAGCTACTACGAGCAGTACTTC | CSVHSYYEQYF
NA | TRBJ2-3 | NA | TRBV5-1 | TGCGCCAGCGGCCGGGACCCCGGCACAGATACGCAGTATTTT | CASGRDPGTDTQYF
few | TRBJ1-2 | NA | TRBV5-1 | TGCGCCAGCAGCTTGGCCGACGGAGAATATGGCTACACCTTC | CASSLADGEYGYTF
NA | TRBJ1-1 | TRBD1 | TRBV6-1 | TGTGCCAGCAGAGCTATCGGGACAGGGCGATCTGAAGCTTTCTTT | CASRAIGTGRSEAFF
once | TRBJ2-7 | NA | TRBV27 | TGTGCCAGCACGGGGGCAGGCTACGAGCAGTACTTC | CASTGAGYEQYF
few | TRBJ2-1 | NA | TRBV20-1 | TGCAGTGCTAGAAGGGCGAGGAATTACAATGAGCAGTTCTTC | CSARRARNYNEQFF
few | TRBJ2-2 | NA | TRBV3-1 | TGTGCCACCCGCGGGACAGCCAACACCGGGGAGCTGTTTTTT | CATRGTANTGELFF
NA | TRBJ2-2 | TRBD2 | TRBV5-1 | TGCGCCAGCAGCTTGGTCGGGGGGTACACCGGGGAGCTGTTTTTT | CASSLVGGYTGELFF
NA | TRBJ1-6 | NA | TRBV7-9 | TGTGCCAGCAGTACCCTGACAGGCAATTCACCCCTCCACTTT | CASSTLTGNSPLHF
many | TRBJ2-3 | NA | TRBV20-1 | TGCAGTGCTGAAGAGGGGAACACAGATACGCAGTATTTT | CSAEEGNTDTQYF
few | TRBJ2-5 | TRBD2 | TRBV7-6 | TGTGCCAGCAGCCAAATGGGACTAGCGGGGGAATATATAGAGACCCAGTACTTC | CASSQMGLAGEYIETQYF
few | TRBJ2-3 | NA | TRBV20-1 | TGCAGTGTAGAGGGGGACGGGACAGATACGCAGTATTTT | CSVEGDGTDTQYF
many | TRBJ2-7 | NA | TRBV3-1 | TGTGCCAGCAGCCAAACACAAGTAGCCTACGAGCAGTACTTC | CASSQTQVAYEQYF
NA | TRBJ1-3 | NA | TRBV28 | TGTGCCAGCAGTTTATGGGGGGGGGGCCTCTCTGGAAACACCATATATTTT | CASSLWGGGLSGNTIYF
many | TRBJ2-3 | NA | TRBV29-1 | TGCAGCGTCGAAGGGACACCCGGACGTACAGATACGCAGTATTTT | CSVEGTPGRTDTQYF
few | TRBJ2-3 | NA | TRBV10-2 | TGCGCCAGCAGCCCGCGAACACTCACAGATACGCAGTATTTT | CASSPRTLTDTQYF
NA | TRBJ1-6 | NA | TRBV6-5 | TGTGCCAGCAGTTATTCCCCTCGAATAGCGGGCCTCCACTTT | CASSYSPRIAGLHF
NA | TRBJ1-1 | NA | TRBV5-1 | TGCGCCAGCAGCTTGGAGGCAGGATCCATGAACACTGAAGCTTTCTTT | CASSLEAGSMNTEAFF
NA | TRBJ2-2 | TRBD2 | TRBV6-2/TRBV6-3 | TGTGCCAGCCTACTAGCGGGGGTCACCGGGGAGCTGTTTTTT | CASLLAGVTGELFF
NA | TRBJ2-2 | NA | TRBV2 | TGTGCCAGCAGGGGACGAAGCGGCACCGGGGAGCTGTTTTTT | CASRGRSGTGELFF
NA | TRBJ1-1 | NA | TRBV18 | TGTGCCAGCTCACCCCAATCAAGTATCGACACTGAAGCTTTCTTT | CASSPQSSIDTEAFF
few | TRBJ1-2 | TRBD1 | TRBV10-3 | TGTGCCACCAGTGAGACAGGGTCGAGAGGCTACACCTTC | CATSETGSRGYTF
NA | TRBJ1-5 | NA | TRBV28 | TGTGCCAGCAGTTTTATGGGATCCCAGCCCCAGCATTTT | CASSFMGSQPQHF
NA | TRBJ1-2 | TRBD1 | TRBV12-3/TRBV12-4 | TGTGCCAGCCGATCGGGACAGAGTAACTATGGCTACACCTTC | CASRSGQSNYGYTF
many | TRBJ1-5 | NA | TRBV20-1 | TGCAGTGCTACCATGGGAGAGCCCCAGCATTTT | CSATMGEPQHF
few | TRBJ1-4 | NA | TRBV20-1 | TGCAGTGCTAGTGGTGGGAGAGGCAGTGAAAAACTGTTTTTT | CSASGGRGSEKLFF
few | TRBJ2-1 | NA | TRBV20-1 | TGCAGTGCTAGTACCTGGGGACGGGGCAATGAGCAGTTCTTC | CSASTWGRGNEQFF
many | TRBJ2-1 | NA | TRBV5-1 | TGCGCCAGCAGCTTGTTACCCAACAATGAGCAGTTCTTC | CASSLLPNNEQFF
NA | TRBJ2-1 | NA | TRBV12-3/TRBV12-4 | TGTGCCAGCAGTTTAACGCAGGGAAGGGACTACAATGAGCAGTTCTTC | CASSLTQGRDYNEQFF
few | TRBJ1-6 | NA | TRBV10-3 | TGTGCCATCAGGCAGGGGCCCGATTCACCCCTCCACTTT | CAIRQGPDSPLHF
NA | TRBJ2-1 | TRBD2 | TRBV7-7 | TGTGCTAGCAGCTTAGGCCTAGCGGGGGTAAATGAGCAGTTCTTC | CASSLGLAGVNEQFF
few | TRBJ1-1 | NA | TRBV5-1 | TGCGCCAGCAGCCAGGGACGGCACACTGAAGCTTTCTTT | CASSQGRHTEAFF
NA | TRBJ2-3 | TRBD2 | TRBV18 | TGTGCCAGCTCACCATTGGCTAGCGGGGGCACAGATACGCAGTATTTT | CASSPLASGGTDTQYF
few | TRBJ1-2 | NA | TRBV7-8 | TGTGCCAGCAGCTCCACACAGTACGGCTACACCTTC | CASSSTQYGYTF
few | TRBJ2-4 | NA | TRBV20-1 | TGCAGTGCTGGCAGCCTCATGGGGGACATTCAGTACTTC | CSAGSLMGDIQYF